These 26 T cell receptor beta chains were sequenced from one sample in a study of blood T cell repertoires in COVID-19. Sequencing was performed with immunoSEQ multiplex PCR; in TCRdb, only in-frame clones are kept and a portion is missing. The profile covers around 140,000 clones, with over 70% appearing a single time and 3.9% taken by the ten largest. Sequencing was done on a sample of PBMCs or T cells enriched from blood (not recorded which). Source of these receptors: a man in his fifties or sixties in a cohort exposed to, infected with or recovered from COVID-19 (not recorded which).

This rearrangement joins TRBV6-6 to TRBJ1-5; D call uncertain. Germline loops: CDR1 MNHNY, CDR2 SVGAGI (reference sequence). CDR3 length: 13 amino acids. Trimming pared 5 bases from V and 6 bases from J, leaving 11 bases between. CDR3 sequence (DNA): TGTGCCAGCAGTCCTAATAATGGTCAGCCCCAGCATTTT. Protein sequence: CASSPNNGQPQHF.

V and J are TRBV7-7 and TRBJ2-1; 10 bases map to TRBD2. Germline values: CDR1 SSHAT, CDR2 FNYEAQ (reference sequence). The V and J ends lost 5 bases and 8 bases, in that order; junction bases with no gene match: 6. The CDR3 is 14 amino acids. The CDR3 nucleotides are TGTGCCAGCAGCACCAGCGGGGGGGCCGATGAGCAGTTCTTC. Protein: CASSTSGGADEQFF.

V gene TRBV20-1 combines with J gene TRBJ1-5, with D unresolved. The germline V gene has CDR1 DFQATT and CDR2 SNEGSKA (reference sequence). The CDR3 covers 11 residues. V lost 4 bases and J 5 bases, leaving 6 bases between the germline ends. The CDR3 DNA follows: TGCAGTGCTAACAGTGATCAGCCCCAGCATTTT. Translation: CSANSDQPQHF.

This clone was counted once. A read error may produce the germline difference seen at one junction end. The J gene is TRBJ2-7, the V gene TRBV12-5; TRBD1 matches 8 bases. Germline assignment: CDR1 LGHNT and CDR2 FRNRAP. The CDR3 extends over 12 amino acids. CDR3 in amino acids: CASGPQGARPTF. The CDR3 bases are TGTGCTAGTGGTCCCCAGGGGGCACGGCCGACCTTC.

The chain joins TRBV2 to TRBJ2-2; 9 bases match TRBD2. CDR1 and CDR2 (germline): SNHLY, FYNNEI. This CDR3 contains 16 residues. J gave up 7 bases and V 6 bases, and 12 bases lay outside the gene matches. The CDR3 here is CASRGASGIKDGELFF. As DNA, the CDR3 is TGTGCCAGCAGGGGGGCTAGCGGGATCAAAGACGGGGAGCTGTTTTTT.

CDR3 DNA: TGTGCCAGCAGCGTTCAGGGGAGCTCCTATAATTCACCCCTCCACTTT. Protein: CASSVQGSSYNSPLHF. The chain combines TRBV9 with TRBJ1-6; tentative D call: TRBD1 (6 bases). Trimming took off 2 bases at V and 0 bases at J, with 9 bases between the two ends. CDR3 length: 16 amino acids. Germline values: CDR1 SGDLS, CDR2 YYNGEE.

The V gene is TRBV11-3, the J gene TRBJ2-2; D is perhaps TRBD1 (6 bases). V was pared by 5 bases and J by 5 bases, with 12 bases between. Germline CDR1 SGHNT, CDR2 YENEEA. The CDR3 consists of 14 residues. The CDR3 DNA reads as TGTGCCAGCAGCACGATCAGGGGTACCGGGGAGCTGTTTTTT. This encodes CASSTIRGTGELFF. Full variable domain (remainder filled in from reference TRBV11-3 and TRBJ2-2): EAGVVQSPRYKIIEKKQPVAFWCNPISGHNTLYWYLQNLGQGPELLIRYENEEAVDDSQLPKDRFSAERLKGVDSTLKIQPAELGDSAVYLCASSTIRGTGELFFGEGSRLTVL.

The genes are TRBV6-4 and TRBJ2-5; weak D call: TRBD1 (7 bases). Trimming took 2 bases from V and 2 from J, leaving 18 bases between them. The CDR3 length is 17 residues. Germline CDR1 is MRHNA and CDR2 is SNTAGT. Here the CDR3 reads CASSDRGRRGRQETQYF. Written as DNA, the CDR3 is TGTGCCAGCAGTGACCGGGGAAGGAGGGGGCGGCAAGAGACCCAGTACTTC.

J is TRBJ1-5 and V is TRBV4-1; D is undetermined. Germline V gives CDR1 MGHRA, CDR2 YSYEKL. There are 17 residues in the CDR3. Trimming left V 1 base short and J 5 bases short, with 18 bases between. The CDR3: CASSQAHEQKRDQPQHF. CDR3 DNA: TGCGCCAGCAGCCAAGCTCACGAACAAAAGCGTGATCAGCCCCAGCATTTT.

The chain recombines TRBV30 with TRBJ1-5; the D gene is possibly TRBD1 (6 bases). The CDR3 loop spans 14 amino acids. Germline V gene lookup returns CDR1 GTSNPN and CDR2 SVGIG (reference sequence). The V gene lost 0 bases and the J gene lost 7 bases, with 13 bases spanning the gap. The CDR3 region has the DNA TGTGCCTGGAGTGTACCGGGGGGCGGACAGCCCCAGCATTTT. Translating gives CAWSVPGGGQPQHF.

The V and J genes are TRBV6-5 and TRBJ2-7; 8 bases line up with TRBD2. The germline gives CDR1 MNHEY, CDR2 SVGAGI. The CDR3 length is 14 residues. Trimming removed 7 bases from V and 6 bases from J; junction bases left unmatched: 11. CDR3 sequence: CASTQSAGRAEQYF. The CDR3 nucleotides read TGTGCCAGCACTCAGAGTGCCGGGAGGGCCGAGCAGTACTTC.

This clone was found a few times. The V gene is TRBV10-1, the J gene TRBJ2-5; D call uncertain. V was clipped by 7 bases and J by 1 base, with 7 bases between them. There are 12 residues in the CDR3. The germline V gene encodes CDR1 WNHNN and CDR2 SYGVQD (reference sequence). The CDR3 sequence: CASKTGQETQYF. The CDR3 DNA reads TGCGCCAGCAAAACCGGCCAAGAGACCCAGTACTTC.

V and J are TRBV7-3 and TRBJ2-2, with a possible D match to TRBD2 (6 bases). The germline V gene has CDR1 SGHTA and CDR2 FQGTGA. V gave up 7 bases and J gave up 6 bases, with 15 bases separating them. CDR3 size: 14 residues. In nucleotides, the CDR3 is TGTGCCAGCACCACTGGGCCGGGGGCCGGGGAGCTGTTTTTT. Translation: CASTTGPGAGELFF.

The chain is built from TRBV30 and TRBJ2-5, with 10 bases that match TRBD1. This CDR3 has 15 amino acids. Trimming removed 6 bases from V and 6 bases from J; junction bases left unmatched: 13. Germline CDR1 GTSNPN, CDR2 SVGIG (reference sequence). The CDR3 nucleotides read TGTGCCTGTCTTGGCGGGACAGGGGAGATAAAGACCCAGTACTTC. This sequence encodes CACLGGTGEIKTQYF.

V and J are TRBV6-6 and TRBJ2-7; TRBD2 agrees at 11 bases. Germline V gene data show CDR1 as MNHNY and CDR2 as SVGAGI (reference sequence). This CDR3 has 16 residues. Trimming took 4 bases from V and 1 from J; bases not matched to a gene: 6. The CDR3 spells CASSFPGLAESYEQYF. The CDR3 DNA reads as TGTGCCAGCAGTTTCCCGGGACTAGCGGAGTCCTACGAGCAGTACTTC.

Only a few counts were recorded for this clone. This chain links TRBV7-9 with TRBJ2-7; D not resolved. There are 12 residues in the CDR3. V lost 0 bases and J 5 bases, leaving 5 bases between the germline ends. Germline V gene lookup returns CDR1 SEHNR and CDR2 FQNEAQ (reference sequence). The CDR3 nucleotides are TGTGCCAGCAGCTTAGCGCTAAACGAGCAGTACTTC. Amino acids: CASSLALNEQYF.

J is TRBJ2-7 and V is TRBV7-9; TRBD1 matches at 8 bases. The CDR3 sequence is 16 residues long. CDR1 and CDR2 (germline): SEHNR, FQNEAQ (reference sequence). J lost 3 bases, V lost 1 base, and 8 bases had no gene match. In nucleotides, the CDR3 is TGTGCCAGCAGCTTAGACGCAGGGGGCCTAGACTACGAGCAGTACTTC. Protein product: CASSLDAGGLDYEQYF. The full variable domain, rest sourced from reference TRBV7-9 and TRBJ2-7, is DTGVSQNPRHKITKRGQNVTFRCDPISEHNRLYWYRQTLGQGPEFLTYFQNEAQLEKSRLLSDRFSAERPKGSFSTLEIQRTEQGDSAMYLCASSLDAGGLDYEQYFGPGTRLTVT.

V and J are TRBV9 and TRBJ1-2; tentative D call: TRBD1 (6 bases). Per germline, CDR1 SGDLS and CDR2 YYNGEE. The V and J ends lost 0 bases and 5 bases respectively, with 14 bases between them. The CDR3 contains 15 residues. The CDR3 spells CASSVVQGNAYGYTF. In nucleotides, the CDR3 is TGTGCCAGCAGCGTAGTCCAGGGGAATGCGTATGGCTACACCTTC.

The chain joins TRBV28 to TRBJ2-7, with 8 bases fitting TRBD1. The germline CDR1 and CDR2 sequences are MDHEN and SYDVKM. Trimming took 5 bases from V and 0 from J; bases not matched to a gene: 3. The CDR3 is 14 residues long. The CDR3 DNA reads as TGTGCCAGCAGTCTAACAGGGGGCTCCTACGAGCAGTACTTC. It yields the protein CASSLTGGSYEQYF. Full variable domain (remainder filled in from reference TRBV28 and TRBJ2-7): DVKVTQSSRYLVKRTGEKVFLECVQDMDHENMFWYRQDPGLGLRLIYFSYDVKMKEKGDIPEGYSVSREKKERFSLILESASTNQTSMYLCASSLTGGSYEQYFGPGTRLTVT.

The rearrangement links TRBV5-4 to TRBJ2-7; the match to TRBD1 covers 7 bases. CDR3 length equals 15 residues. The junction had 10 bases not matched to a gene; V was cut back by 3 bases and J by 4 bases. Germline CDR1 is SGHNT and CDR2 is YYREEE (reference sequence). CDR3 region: CASSSGKGGIYEQYF. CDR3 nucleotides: TGTGCCAGCAGCTCAGGGAAAGGGGGCATATACGAGCAGTACTTC.

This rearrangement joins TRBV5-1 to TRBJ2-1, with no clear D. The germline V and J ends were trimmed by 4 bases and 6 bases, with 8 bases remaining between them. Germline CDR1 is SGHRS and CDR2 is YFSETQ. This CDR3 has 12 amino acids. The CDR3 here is CASSHSPNEQFF. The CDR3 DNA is TGCGCCAGCAGCCACAGCCCCAATGAGCAGTTCTTC.

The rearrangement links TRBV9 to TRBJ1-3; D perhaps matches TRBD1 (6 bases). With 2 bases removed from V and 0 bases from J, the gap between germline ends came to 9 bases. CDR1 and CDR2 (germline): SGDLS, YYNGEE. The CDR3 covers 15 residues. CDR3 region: CASSVDSSSGNTIYF. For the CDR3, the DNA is TGTGCCAGCAGCGTGGACAGTTCCTCTGGAAACACCATATATTTT.

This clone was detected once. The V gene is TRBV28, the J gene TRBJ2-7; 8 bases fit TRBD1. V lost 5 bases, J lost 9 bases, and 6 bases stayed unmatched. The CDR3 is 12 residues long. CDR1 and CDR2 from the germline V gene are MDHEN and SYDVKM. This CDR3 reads CASSTTGVGQYF. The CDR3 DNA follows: TGTGCCAGCAGTACGACAGGGGTTGGGCAGTACTTC.

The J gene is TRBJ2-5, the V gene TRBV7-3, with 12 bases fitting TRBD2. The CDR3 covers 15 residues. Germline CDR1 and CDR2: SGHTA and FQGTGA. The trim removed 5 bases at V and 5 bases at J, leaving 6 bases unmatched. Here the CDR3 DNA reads TGTGCCAGCAGCATGACTAGCGGGAGTATGGAGACCCAGTACTTC. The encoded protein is CASSMTSGSMETQYF.

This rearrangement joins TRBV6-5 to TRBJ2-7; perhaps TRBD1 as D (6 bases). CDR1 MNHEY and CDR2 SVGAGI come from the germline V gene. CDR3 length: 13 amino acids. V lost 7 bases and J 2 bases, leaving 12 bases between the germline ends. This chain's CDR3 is CASTRDNTYEQYF. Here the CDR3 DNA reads TGTGCCAGCACTCGGGACAACACCTACGAGCAGTACTTC.

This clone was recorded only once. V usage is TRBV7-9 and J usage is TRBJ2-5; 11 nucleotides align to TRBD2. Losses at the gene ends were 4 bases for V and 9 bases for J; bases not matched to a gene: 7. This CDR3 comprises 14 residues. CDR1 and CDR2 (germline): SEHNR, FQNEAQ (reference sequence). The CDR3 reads CASSSTSGIVAQYF. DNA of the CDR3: TGTGCCAGCAGCTCGACTAGCGGGATAGTAGCCCAGTACTTC. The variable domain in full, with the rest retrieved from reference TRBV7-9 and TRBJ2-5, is DTGVSQNPRHKITKRGQNVTFRCDPISEHNRLYWYRQTLGQGPEFLTYFQNEAQLEKSRLLSDRFSAERPKGSFSTLEIQRTEQGDSAMYLCASSSTSGIVAQYFGPGTRLLVL.